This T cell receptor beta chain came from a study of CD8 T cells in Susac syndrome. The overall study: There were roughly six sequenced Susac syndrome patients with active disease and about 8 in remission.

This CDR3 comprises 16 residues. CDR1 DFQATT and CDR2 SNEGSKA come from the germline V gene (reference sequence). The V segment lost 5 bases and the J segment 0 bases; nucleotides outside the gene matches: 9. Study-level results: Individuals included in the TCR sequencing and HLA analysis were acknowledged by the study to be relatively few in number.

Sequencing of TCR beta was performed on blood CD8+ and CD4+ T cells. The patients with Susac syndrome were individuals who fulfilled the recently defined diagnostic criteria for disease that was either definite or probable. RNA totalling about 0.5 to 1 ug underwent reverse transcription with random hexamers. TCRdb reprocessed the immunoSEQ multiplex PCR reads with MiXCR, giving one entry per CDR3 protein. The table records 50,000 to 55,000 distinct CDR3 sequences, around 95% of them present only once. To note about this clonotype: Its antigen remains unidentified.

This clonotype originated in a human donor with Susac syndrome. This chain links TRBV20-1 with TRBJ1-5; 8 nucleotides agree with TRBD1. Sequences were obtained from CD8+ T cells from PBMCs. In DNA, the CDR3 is TGCAGTGCTGAACAGGGGGTAGGGGATAGCAATCAGCCCCAGCATTTT. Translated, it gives CSAEQGVGDSNQPQHF.